Sequencing of this T cell receptor beta chain was carried out in a study of T cells after yellow fever vaccination. Study at large: When fractions had low cell numbers, they were prepared with SMART-Seq v4 Ultra Low Input. Study outcomes and limitations: Abundant contaminating clonotypes from the bulk population could appear in FACS-sorted repertoires. On re-exposure, the response was weaker but peaked faster, at day 5 versus 15.

The CDR3 contains 10 residues. Germline loops: CDR1 MRHNA, CDR2 SNTAGT. V was cut by 7 bases and J by 6 bases, with 3 bases left in between. Of note for this clonotype: Antigen: not known.

Using its own MiXCR run on the 5' RACE reads, TCRdb lists one record per CDR3 protein. This table holds a few hundred thousand distinct CDR3 sequences, 6.9% found once. This rearrangement joins TRBV6-4 to TRBJ2-2; D is uncertain. The starting material was CD4+ T cells sorted from PBMCs, obtained 15 days after the yellow fever booster vaccination. The source of this sequence is a man under 40 who received the YFV17D yellow fever vaccine. CDR3 sequence: CASTPGELFF. The CDR3 region has the DNA TGTGCCAGCACCCCCGGGGAGCTGTTTTTT.